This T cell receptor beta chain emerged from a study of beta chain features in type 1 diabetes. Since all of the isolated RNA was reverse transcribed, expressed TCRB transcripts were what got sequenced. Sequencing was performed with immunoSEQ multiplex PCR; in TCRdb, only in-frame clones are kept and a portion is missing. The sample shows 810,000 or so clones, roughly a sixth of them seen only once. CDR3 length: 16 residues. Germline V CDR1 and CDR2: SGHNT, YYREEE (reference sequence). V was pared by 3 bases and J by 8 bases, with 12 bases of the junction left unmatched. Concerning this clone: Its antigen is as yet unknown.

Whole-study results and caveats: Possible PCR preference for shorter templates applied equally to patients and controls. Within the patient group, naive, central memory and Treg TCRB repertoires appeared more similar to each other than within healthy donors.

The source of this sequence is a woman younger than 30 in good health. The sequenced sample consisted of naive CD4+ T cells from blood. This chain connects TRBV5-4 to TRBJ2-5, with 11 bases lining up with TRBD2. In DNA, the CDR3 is TGTGCCAGCAGCTCCTCAGGGACTAGCGGCCGCGATACCCAGTACTTC. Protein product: CASSSSGTSGRDTQYF.